The 8 T cell receptor beta chains reported below all come from one sample, sequenced in a study of CD8 T cells in Susac syndrome. With random hexamers, about 0.45 to 1 ug RNA was reverse transcribed. TCRdb called the immunoSEQ multiplex PCR reads again in MiXCR, with one record for every CDR3 protein. In the table there are approximately 190,000 distinct CDR3 sequences, roughly 94% of which are singletons. The sample consisted of CD8+ T cells from PBMCs. The origin of the receptors is a human donor with Susac syndrome.

The rearrangement uses TRBV2 and TRBJ2-7, with D possibly matching TRBD2 (6 bases). Trimming shortened V by 2 bases and J by 0 bases, and 8 bases separated the two germline ends. The CDR3 is 14 residues long. Germline V gene data show CDR1 as SNHLY and CDR2 as FYNNEI. Here the CDR3 reads CASSETGASYEQYF. The CDR3 DNA follows: TGTGCCAGCAGTGAAACGGGAGCCTCCTACGAGCAGTACTTC.

The V and J genes are TRBV2 and TRBJ2-1, with 13 bases identical to TRBD2. With V trimmed by 6 bases and J by 7 bases, 6 bases remained unmatched. CDR3 size: 15 residues. CDR1 and CDR2 (germline): SNHLY, FYNNEI. CDR3 loop: CASRGLAGEDNEQFF. The CDR3 DNA reads as TGTGCCAGCAGAGGACTAGCGGGGGAAGATAATGAGCAGTTCTTC. The full variable domain, with the rest looked up from reference TRBV2 and TRBJ2-1, is EPEVTQTPSHQVTQMGQEVILRCVPISNHLYFYWYRQILGQKVEFLVSFYNNEISEKSEIFDDQFSVERPDGSNFTLKIRSTKLEDSAMYFCASRGLAGEDNEQFFGPGTRLTVL.

V gene TRBV7-9 combines with J gene TRBJ2-7, with D unclear. Per germline, CDR1 SEHNR and CDR2 FQNEAQ (reference sequence). The CDR3 sequence is 14 residues long. V was trimmed by 5 bases and J by 6 bases, leaving 17 bases between them. The CDR3 nucleotides are TGTGCCAGCAGCGCCCAAGTCAGTTTAACCGAGCAGTACTTC. This encodes CASSAQVSLTEQYF. The complete variable domain, with remaining parts taken from reference TRBV7-9 and TRBJ2-7, reads DTGVSQNPRHKITKRGQNVTFRCDPISEHNRLYWYRQTLGQGPEFLTYFQNEAQLEKSRLLSDRFSAERPKGSFSTLEIQRTEQGDSAMYLCASSAQVSLTEQYFGPGTRLTVT.

The chain carries TRBV20-1 and TRBJ2-7; TRBD2 aligns across 13 bases. V lost 1 base, J lost 0 bases, and 9 bases stayed unmatched. CDR1 DFQATT and CDR2 SNEGSKA come from the germline V gene (reference sequence). CDR3 size: 18 residues. Here the CDR3 DNA reads TGCAGTGCTAGAGGCGATGGGACTAGCGGGACTCTCTCCTACGAGCAGTACTTC. This sequence encodes CSARGDGTSGTLSYEQYF.

The genes are TRBV7-9 and TRBJ1-1; no definite D call. Per the germline V gene, CDR1 is SEHNR and CDR2 is FQNEAQ (reference sequence). The CDR3 runs 14 residues. Trimming shortened V by 7 bases and J by 6 bases, and 18 bases separated the two germline ends. CDR3 nucleotide sequence: TGTGCCAGCACCCTTACGACTCGGGCCGCTGAAGCTTTCTTT. Its translation is CASTLTTRAAEAFF.

The chain recombines TRBV7-9 with TRBJ1-4; D call uncertain. CDR3 length: 12 residues. Germline V CDR1 and CDR2: SEHNR, FQNEAQ (reference sequence). Trimming cost V 1 base and J 12 bases, with 9 bases left between them. CDR3 region: CASSLDRSELFF. CDR3 sequence (DNA): TGTGCCAGCAGCTTAGACCGCAGTGAACTGTTTTTT. Supplemented by reference TRBV7-9 and TRBJ1-4, the full variable domain reads DTGVSQNPRHKITKRGQNVTFRCDPISEHNRLYWYRQTLGQGPEFLTYFQNEAQLEKSRLLSDRFSAERPKGSFSTLEIQRTEQGDSAMYLCASSLDRSELFFGSGTQLSVL.

The rearrangement joins TRBV5-6 to TRBJ2-7; no clear D gene. The CDR3 has 12 residues. The V and J ends lost 5 bases and 0 bases respectively, with 6 bases between them. Germline V CDR1 and CDR2: SGHDT, YYEEEE. The CDR3 DNA reads as TGTGCCAGCAGTATGAACTCCTACGAGCAGTACTTC. This sequence encodes CASSMNSYEQYF.

This clonotype came up once. V and J are TRBV9 and TRBJ1-2; a weak D match, TRBD1 (6 bases). CDR3 length equals 15 residues. In germline, CDR1 is SGDLS, CDR2 YYNGEE. Trimming removed 3 bases from V and 6 bases from J, with 18 bases in between. This CDR3 is CASSGPTGPQDGYTF. CDR3 nucleotide sequence: TGTGCCAGCAGCGGACCGACAGGTCCTCAGGATGGCTACACCTTC.